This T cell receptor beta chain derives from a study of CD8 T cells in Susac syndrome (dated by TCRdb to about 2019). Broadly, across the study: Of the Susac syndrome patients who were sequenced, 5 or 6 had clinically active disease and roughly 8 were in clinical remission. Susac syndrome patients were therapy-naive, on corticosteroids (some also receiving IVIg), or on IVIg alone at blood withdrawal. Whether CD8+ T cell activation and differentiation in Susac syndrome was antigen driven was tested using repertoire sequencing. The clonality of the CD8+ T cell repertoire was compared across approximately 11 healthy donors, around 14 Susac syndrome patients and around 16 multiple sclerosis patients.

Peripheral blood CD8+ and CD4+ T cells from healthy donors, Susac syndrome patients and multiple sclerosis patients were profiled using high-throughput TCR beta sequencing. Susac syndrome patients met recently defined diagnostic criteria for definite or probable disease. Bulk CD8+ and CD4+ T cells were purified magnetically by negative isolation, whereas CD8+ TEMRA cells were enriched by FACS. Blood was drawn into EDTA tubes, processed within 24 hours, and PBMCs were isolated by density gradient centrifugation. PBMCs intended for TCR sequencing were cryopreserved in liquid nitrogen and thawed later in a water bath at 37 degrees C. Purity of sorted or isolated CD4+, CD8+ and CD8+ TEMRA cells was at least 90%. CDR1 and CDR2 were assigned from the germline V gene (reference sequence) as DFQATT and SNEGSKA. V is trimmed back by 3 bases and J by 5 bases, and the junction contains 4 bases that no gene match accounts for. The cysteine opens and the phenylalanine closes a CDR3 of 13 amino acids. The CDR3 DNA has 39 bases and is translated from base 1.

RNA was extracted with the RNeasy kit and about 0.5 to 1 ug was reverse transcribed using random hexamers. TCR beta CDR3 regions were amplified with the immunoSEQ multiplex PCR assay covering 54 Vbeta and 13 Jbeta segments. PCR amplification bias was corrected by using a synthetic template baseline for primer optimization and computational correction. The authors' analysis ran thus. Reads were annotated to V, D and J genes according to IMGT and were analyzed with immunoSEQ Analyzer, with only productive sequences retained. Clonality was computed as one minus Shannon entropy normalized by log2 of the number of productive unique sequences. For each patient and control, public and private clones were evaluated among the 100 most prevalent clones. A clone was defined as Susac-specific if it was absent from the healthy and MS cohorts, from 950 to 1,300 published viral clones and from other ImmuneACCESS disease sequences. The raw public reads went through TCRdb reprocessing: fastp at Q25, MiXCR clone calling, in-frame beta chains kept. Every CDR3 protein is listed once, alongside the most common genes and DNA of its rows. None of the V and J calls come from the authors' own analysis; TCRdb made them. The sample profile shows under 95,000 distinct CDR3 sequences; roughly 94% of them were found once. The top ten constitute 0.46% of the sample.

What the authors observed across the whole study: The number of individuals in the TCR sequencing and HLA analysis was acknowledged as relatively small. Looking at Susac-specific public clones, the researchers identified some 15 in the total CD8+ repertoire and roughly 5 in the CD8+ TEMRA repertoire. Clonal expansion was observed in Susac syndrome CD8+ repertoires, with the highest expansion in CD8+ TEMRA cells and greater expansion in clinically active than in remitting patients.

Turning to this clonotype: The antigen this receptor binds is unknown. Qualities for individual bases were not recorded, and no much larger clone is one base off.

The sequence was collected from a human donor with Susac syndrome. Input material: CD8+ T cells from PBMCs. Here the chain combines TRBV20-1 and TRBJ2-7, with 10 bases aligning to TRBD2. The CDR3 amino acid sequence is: CSARRLAGDEQYF. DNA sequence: TGCAGTGCTAGGCGCCTAGCGGGAGACGAGCAGTACTTC.